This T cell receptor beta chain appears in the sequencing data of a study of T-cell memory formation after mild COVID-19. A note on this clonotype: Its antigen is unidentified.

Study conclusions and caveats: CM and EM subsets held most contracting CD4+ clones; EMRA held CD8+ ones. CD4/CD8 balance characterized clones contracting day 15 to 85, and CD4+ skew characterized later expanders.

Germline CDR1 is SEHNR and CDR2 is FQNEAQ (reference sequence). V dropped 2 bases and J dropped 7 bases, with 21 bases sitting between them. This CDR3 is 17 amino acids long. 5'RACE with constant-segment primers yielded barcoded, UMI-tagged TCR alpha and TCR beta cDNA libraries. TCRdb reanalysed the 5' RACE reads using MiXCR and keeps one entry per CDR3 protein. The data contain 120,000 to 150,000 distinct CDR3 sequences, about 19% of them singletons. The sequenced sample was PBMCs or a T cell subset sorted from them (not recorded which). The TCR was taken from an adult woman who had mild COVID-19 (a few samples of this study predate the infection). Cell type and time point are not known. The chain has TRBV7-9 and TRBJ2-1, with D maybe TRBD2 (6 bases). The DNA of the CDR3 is TGTGCCAGCAGCTTATCAAGGTTCGGTCGGCGGGGTAATGAGCAGTTCTTC. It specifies CASSLSRFGRRGNEQFF.